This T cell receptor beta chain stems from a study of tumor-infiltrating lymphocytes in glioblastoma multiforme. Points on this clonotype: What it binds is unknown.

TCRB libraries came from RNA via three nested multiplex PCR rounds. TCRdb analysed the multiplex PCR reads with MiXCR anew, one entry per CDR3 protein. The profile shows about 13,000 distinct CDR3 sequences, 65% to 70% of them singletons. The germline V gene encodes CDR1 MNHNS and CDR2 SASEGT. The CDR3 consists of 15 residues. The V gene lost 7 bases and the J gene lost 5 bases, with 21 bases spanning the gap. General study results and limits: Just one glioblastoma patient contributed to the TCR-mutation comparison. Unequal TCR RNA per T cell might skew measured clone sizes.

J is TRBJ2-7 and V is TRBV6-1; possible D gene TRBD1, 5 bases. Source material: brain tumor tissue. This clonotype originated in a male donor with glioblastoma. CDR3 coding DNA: TGTGCCAGCACCCTTAGCAGGGATTCGGTGAACGAGCAGTACTTC. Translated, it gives CASTLSRDSVNEQYF.